The 30 T cell receptor beta chains given below trace back to one sample, sequenced in a study of cytomegalovirus exposure and HLA in healthy donors. PCR amplification relied on 60 Vbeta primers (plus 13 Jbeta primers). Using immunoSEQ multiplex PCR, the repertoire was profiled, and TCRdb retains in-frame clones only, with some absent. The table records 77,000 or so clones, approximately 71% of them present only once. Specimen: PBMCs. All receptors derive from a middle-aged woman in good health and CMV-seronegative.

The chain has TRBV6-4 and TRBJ2-7; 9 bases are shared with TRBD1. Germline CDR1 is MRHNA and CDR2 is SNTAGT. V dropped 5 bases and J dropped 2; count of bases not matched to a gene: 10. The CDR3 length is 16 residues. This CDR3 reads CASSRPGQGPTYEQYF. The CDR3 nucleotides are TGTGCCAGCAGTCGCCCGGGACAGGGTCCCACCTACGAGCAGTACTTC.

The chain recombines TRBV28 with TRBJ2-7; the match to TRBD2 covers 8 bases. The germline V gene encodes CDR1 MDHEN and CDR2 SYDVKM. CDR3 length equals 16 residues. J lost 3 bases, V lost 5 bases, and 12 bases had no gene match. In nucleotides, the CDR3 is TGTGCCAGCAGTCCCAAAAGCGGGAGCTTCGTCTACGAGCAGTACTTC. This encodes CASSPKSGSFVYEQYF.

This sequence joins TRBV9 and TRBJ2-1, with 10 bases that match TRBD2. CDR1 is SGDLS and CDR2 is YYNGEE in the germline V gene. Trimming removed 0 bases from V and 4 bases from J; junction bases left unmatched: 4. The CDR3 length is 16 residues. The chain's CDR3 is CASSVDPSGGYNEQFF. The CDR3, as DNA: TGTGCCAGCAGCGTAGACCCTAGCGGGGGTTACAATGAGCAGTTCTTC.

The rearrangement joins TRBV7-2 to TRBJ1-3, with 8 nucleotides matching TRBD1. J lost 3 bases, V lost 6 bases, and 4 bases had no gene match. CDR1 SGHTA and CDR2 FQGNSA come from the germline V gene. The CDR3 has 14 residues. This CDR3 reads CASRRDRFGNTIYF. The CDR3, as DNA: TGTGCCAGCAGGCGGGACAGGTTTGGAAACACCATATATTTT. Filled out from reference TRBV7-2 and TRBJ1-3, the complete variable domain reads GAGVSQSPSNKVTEKGKDVELRCDPISGHTALYWYRQSLGQGLEFLIYFQGNSAPDKSGLPSDRFSAERTGGSVSTLTIQRTQQEDSAVYLCASRRDRFGNTIYFGEGSWLTVV.

This chain uses TRBV19 with TRBJ1-1, with a tentative D call TRBD1 (5 bases). CDR1 LNHDA and CDR2 SQIVND come from the germline V gene (reference sequence). The length of the CDR3 is 14 residues. V was cut by 5 bases and J by 3 bases, with 13 bases left in between. The DNA of the CDR3 is TGTGCCAGTAGTCAGGGAGGGACGTACACTGAAGCTTTCTTT. This encodes CASSQGGTYTEAFF.

This sequence joins TRBV18 and TRBJ2-2; TRBD2 matches 8 bases. The germline gives CDR1 KGHSH, CDR2 LQKENI. The trim removed 6 bases at V and 3 bases at J, leaving 12 bases unmatched. The CDR3 totals 17 residues. The chain's CDR3 is CASSPSGRVSDTGELFF. In DNA, the CDR3 is TGTGCCAGCTCGCCGAGCGGGAGAGTCTCCGACACCGGGGAGCTGTTTTTT.

In regard to this clone: This same CDR3 is encoded by further DNA sequences in the sample. The rearrangement uses TRBV7-3 and TRBJ1-1, with D perhaps matching TRBD1 (5 bases). V lost 3 bases to trimming and J lost 3 bases, with 11 bases between them. The CDR3 covers 14 residues. In germline, CDR1 is SGHTA, CDR2 FQGTGA. The chain's CDR3 is CASSLQGGDTEAFF. The CDR3, as DNA: TGTGCCAGCAGCTTGCAGGGAGGAGACACTGAAGCTTTCTTT. Full variable domain (missing parts from reference TRBV7-3 and TRBJ1-1): GAGVSQTPSNKVTEKGKYVELRCDPISGHTALYWYRQSLGQGPEFLIYFQGTGAADDSGLPNDRFFAVRPEGSVSTLKIQRTERGDSAVYLCASSLQGGDTEAFFGQGTRLTVV.

The V and J genes are TRBV5-1 and TRBJ2-7, with 8 bases that match TRBD1. Looked up from germline, CDR1 is SGHRS and CDR2 is YFSETQ. The CDR3 runs 14 residues. V was pared by 3 bases and J by 3 bases, with 5 bases of the junction left unmatched. The CDR3 region is CASSWGQVDYEQYF. The CDR3 DNA reads as TGCGCCAGCAGCTGGGGACAGGTCGACTACGAGCAGTACTTC.

This chain connects TRBV6-5 to TRBJ2-7, with a tentative D call TRBD1 (5 bases). Trimming removed 6 bases at V and 3 bases at J, with 15 bases between. CDR1 and CDR2 from the germline V gene are MNHEY and SVGAGI. The CDR3 length is 14 residues. CDR3 region: CASRRLTGYYEQYF. CDR3 in DNA: TGTGCCAGCAGACGCCTTACAGGTTACTACGAGCAGTACTTC.

The chain couples TRBV10-3 to TRBJ1-5, with D perhaps TRBD1 (5 bases). The germline V and J ends were trimmed by 4 bases and 2 bases, with 12 bases remaining between them. Germline-derived CDR1 and CDR2 are ENHRY and SYGVKD. This CDR3 is built from 15 residues. This chain's CDR3 is CAISGGREGNQPQHF. CDR3 DNA: TGTGCCATCAGTGGAGGCAGGGAAGGCAATCAGCCCCAGCATTTT.

The gene calls are TRBV5-1 and TRBJ2-5; 7 bases align to TRBD1. V lost 4 bases to trimming and J lost 2 bases; unmatched junction nucleotides: 8. This CDR3 has 15 amino acids. Looked up from germline, CDR1 is SGHRS and CDR2 is YFSETQ. The DNA of the CDR3 is TGCGCCAGCAGCCGAACCTCGGGACAGCAAGAGACCCAGTACTTC. This translates into CASSRTSGQQETQYF.

The V gene is TRBV6-5, the J gene TRBJ2-5, with 10 positions matching TRBD1. The germline CDR1 and CDR2 sequences are MNHEY and SVGAGI. The CDR3 loop spans 15 amino acids. V lost 5 bases and J lost 5; bases outside the gene matches: 8. The CDR3 loop reads CASSGKTGGAETQYF. In nucleotides, the CDR3 is TGTGCCAGCAGTGGGAAGACAGGGGGCGCGGAGACCCAGTACTTC.

The chain links TRBV29-1 to TRBJ1-5, with D possibly being TRBD1 (6 bases). Germline values: CDR1 SQVTM, CDR2 ANQGSEA. The CDR3 consists of 13 residues. V shed 4 bases and J shed 1 base, with 8 bases lying between them. The CDR3 is CSVAGGSNQPQHF. CDR3 nucleotides: TGCAGCGTTGCGGGGGGCAGCAATCAGCCCCAGCATTTT.

The V and J genes are TRBV20-1 and TRBJ2-7; D perhaps matches TRBD1 (6 bases). The CDR3 is 11 residues long. V lost 6 bases and J 9 bases, leaving 15 bases between the germline ends. CDR1 is DFQATT and CDR2 is SNEGSKA in the germline V gene (reference sequence). CDR3 nucleotides: TGCAGTGCCTCAGCAGGGGTTGGGCAGTACTTC. As protein: CSASAGVGQYF.

This chain connects TRBV6-5 to TRBJ2-7, with a weak D call TRBD2 (5 bases). CDR1 is MNHEY and CDR2 is SVGAGI in the germline V gene. CDR3 length equals 16 residues. The V end lost 4 bases, the J end lost 7 bases, and 23 bases lay between the germline ends. The DNA for the CDR3 is TGTGCCAGCAGTTTTGGACGTACTAGAACCCCCGGAGAGCAGTACTTC. It translates to CASSFGRTRTPGEQYF.

V is TRBV4-1 and J is TRBJ1-2; 7 nucleotides line up with TRBD1. CDR3 length: 16 amino acids. V gave up 5 bases and J gave up 4 bases; unmatched junction bases: 13. Germline V gene lookup returns CDR1 MGHRA and CDR2 YSYEKL. CDR3 DNA sequence: TGCGCCAGCAGCTTAGAAGGACAGGCGGTCGGCTATGGCTACACCTTC. Amino acid sequence: CASSLEGQAVGYGYTF.

This clone was observed once. This chain connects TRBV28 to TRBJ1-1; 10 bases agree with TRBD1. This CDR3 region has 16 residues. In germline, CDR1 is MDHEN, CDR2 SYDVKM. Trimming at V came to 7 bases and at J to 3 bases, leaving 11 bases not matched to a gene. The CDR3 DNA is TGTGCCAGCACCCGGGGGGACAGGGGATGGGACACTGAAGCTTTCTTT. Protein product: CASTRGDRGWDTEAFF.

The CDR3 bases are TGTGCCAGCTCCCGATACAACTCCTACGAGCAGTACTTC. It translates to CASSRYNSYEQYF. The chain links TRBV18 to TRBJ2-7; no clear D gene. CDR3 length equals 13 residues. The V gene lost 6 bases and the J gene lost 0 bases, with 9 bases spanning the gap. Per germline, CDR1 KGHSH and CDR2 LQKENI.

This chain connects TRBV21-1 to TRBJ2-5; the DNA was not compared with TRBD2, the D call given in the table. TRBV21-1 is labeled a pseudogene. The CDR3 extends over 15 amino acids. The CDR3 protein is CASSKGFRTGETQYF. The CDR3 DNA reads TGTGCCAGCAGCAAAGGGTTTCGGACTGGGGAGACCCAGTACTTC.

This rearrangement joins TRBV7-9 to TRBJ1-2, with no clear D. CDR1 is SEHNR, CDR2 FQNEAQ, per germline (reference sequence). The V and J ends lost 3 bases and 4 bases respectively, with 9 bases between them. This CDR3 region has 13 residues. Here the CDR3 DNA reads TGTGCCAGCAGCTTCTCAGTATCCTATGGCTACACCTTC. Protein product: CASSFSVSYGYTF.

The chain links TRBV7-2 to TRBJ2-7; no definite D call. Trimming took 1 base from V and 7 from J, leaving 5 bases between them. CDR3 size: 11 residues. Germline V lookup: CDR1 SGHTA, CDR2 FQGNSA. The CDR3 DNA sequence: TGTGCCAGCAGCTTAGTCGGTGAGCAGTACTTC. Protein: CASSLVGEQYF.

This chain connects TRBV5-6 to TRBJ2-1, with a weak D call TRBD2 (6 bases). CDR3 length: 16 residues. The germline V and J ends were trimmed by 3 bases and 4 bases, with 17 bases remaining between them. Germline V gene data show CDR1 as SGHDT and CDR2 as YYEEEE. Here the CDR3 reads CASSSLDDSGYNEQFF. The CDR3 bases are TGTGCCAGCAGCTCCCTCGATGATAGCGGATACAATGAGCAGTTCTTC.

This chain uses TRBV9 with TRBJ1-1; 9 bases line up with TRBD1. The junction had 3 bases not matched to a gene; V was cut back by 3 bases and J by 3 bases. Germline V gene data show CDR1 as SGDLS and CDR2 as YYNGEE. There are 14 residues in the CDR3. As DNA, the CDR3 is TGTGCCAGCAGCGCCCGGGACAGGGACACTGAAGCTTTCTTT. Translation gives CASSARDRDTEAFF.

This clone was seen only a few times. J is TRBJ2-6 and V is TRBV7-6; 7 positions agree with TRBD1. CDR3 size: 18 residues. In germline, CDR1 is SGHVS, CDR2 FNYEAQ. The V segment lost 5 bases and the J segment 0 bases; nucleotides outside the gene matches: 10. The CDR3 region has the DNA TGTGCCAGCAGCCGAAGGGGGCCCCTTACCTCTGGGGCCAACGTCCTGACTTTC. It translates to CASSRRGPLTSGANVLTF. The full variable domain, rest sourced from reference TRBV7-6 and TRBJ2-6, is GAGVSQSPRYKVTKRGQDVALRCDPISGHVSLYWYRQALGQGPEFLTYFNYEAQQDKSGLPNDRFSAERPEGSISTLTIQRTEQRDSAMYRCASSRRGPLTSGANVLTFGAGSRLTVL.

This clone was detected only once. V and J are TRBV9 and TRBJ2-2; 7 positions match TRBD1. Germline CDR1 and CDR2: SGDLS and YYNGEE. The CDR3 covers 17 residues. Germline trimming cut 0 bases from V and 5 bases from J; bases unmatched to any gene: 10. The CDR3 DNA reads TGTGCCAGCAGCGTAGATTGGCAGGGGGATTTGACCGGGGAGCTGTTTTTT. Residues: CASSVDWQGDLTGELFF.

The rearrangement uses TRBV4-3 and TRBJ2-7, with D possibly being TRBD2 (5 bases). Germline CDR1 is LGHNA and CDR2 is YSLEER. The V and J ends lost 1 base and 2 bases respectively, with 18 bases between them. This CDR3 contains 17 residues. This chain's CDR3 is CASSQALSLVAPYEQYF. In DNA form, the CDR3 reads TGCGCCAGCAGCCAAGCCCTCTCACTAGTGGCCCCCTACGAGCAGTACTTC.

This clone has a handful of counts. The V and J genes are TRBV6-5 and TRBJ1-1; a possible D gene is TRBD1 (5 bases). The germline gives CDR1 MNHEY, CDR2 SVGAGI. The V end lost 5 bases, the J end lost 4 bases, and 11 bases lay between the germline ends. CDR3 length equals 13 residues. The CDR3 loop is CASSPSGGTEAFF. In DNA, the CDR3 is TGTGCCAGCAGTCCCTCGGGGGGCACTGAAGCTTTCTTT.

This clone was recorded a few times. V and J are TRBV6-1 and TRBJ2-5, with TRBD2 matching over 7 bases. Germline assignment: CDR1 MNHNS and CDR2 SASEGT. This CDR3 contains 15 residues. J lost 5 bases, V lost 2 bases, and 8 bases had no gene match. The CDR3 nucleotides are TGTGCCAGCAGTGAACGAGGGAGGGCTCGGGAGACCCAGTACTTC. As protein: CASSERGRARETQYF.

This chain connects TRBV28 to TRBJ1-5; D gene ambiguous. CDR3 size: 13 residues. Deletions cut 6 bases from V and 9 bases from J, with 15 bases between. CDR1 MDHEN and CDR2 SYDVKM come from the germline V gene. CDR3: CASRPWLLWPQHF. CDR3 nucleotides: TGTGCCAGCAGACCATGGCTCCTGTGGCCCCAGCATTTT.

The chain carries TRBV29-1 and TRBJ2-1; 8 positions agree with TRBD2. The CDR3 extends over 16 amino acids. The V and J ends lost 5 bases and 9 bases, in that order; junction bases with no gene match: 18. CDR1 is SQVTM, CDR2 ANQGSEA, per germline. The CDR3 DNA follows: TGCAGCGTTTGGACTAGCAAAGGGGCCCATACTGGTGAGCAGTTCTTC. Translated, it gives CSVWTSKGAHTGEQFF.